These 13 T cell receptor beta chains came from one sample sequenced in a study of T cell repertoires in cytomegalovirus infection. One entry per CDR3 protein, called by TCRdb with MiXCR from the reads. The sample lists about 770,000 distinct CDR3 sequences, 25% to 30% occurring once. Their antigens remain unidentified. The specimen was cultured CD8+ T cells from PBMCs, collected from culture after CMV antigen stimulation. These receptors came from a human donor in good health (CMV status not recorded). Some clones in this sample may be carry-over from other donors' samples.

V is TRBV4-1 and J is TRBJ2-7, with TRBD1 as a possible D gene (5 bases). The CDR3 totals 14 residues. V was clipped by 1 base and J by 3 bases, with 10 bases between them. Germline-derived CDR1 and CDR2 are MGHRA and YSYEKL. The CDR3 loop reads CASSQGPGNYEQYV. Written as DNA, the CDR3 is TGCGCCAGCAGCCAAGGGCCAGGGAACTACGAGCAGTACGTC.

This clonotype was found a few times. V and J are TRBV6-5 and TRBJ2-1; D might be TRBD1 (5 bases). The CDR3 runs 12 residues. CDR1 MNHEY and CDR2 SVGAGI come from the germline V gene. V shed 0 bases and J shed 10 bases, with 7 bases lying between them. CDR3 amino acids: CASSYSDREQFF. CDR3 coding DNA: TGTGCCAGCAGTTACTCTGACAGAGAGCAGTTCTTC.

This clonotype was recorded many times. This chain links TRBV7-2 with TRBJ2-3, with D hard to call. CDR1 and CDR2 from the germline V gene are SGHTA and FQGNSA. V lost 5 bases, J lost 1 base, and 19 bases lay in between. This CDR3 contains 17 residues. This chain's CDR3 is CASSPNRAYPGTDTQYF. The CDR3 DNA follows: TGTGCCAGCAGCCCTAACCGGGCCTATCCCGGCACAGATACGCAGTATTTT.

The V gene is TRBV19, the J gene TRBJ2-7; D is unclear. CDR3 size: 12 residues. The germline gives CDR1 LNHDA, CDR2 SQIVND (reference sequence). Deletions cut 5 bases from V and 4 bases from J, with 9 bases between. Here the CDR3 reads CASSAGFYEQYF. CDR3 bases: TGTGCCAGTAGTGCCGGGTTTTACGAGCAGTACTTC.

This clonotype appeared a few times. The gene calls are TRBV2 and TRBJ2-1; 11 nucleotides match TRBD1. This CDR3 region has 13 residues. Germline V gives CDR1 SNHLY, CDR2 FYNNEI. The junction had 12 bases not matched to a gene; V was cut back by 11 bases and J by 12 bases. The CDR3 is CAGRDRGVGWQFF. CDR3 DNA: TGTGCCGGACGGGACAGGGGGGTCGGTTGGCAGTTCTTC. The full variable domain, in which reference TRBV2 and TRBJ2-1 provide the parts outside the CDR3, is EPEVTQTPSHQVTQMGQEVILRCVPISNHLYFYWYRQILGQKVEFLVSFYNNEISEKSEIFDDQFSVERPDGSNFTLKIRSTKLEDSAMYFCAGRDRGVGWQFFGPGTRLTVL.

The rearrangement joins TRBV6-2 or TRBV6-3 to TRBJ2-2; TRBD2 aligns across 8 bases. The germline V gene encodes CDR1 MNHEY and CDR2 SVGEGT. The CDR3 covers 16 residues. The J segment lost 4 bases and the V segment lost 5 bases, leaving 9 bases of the junction unmatched. CDR3 sequence: CASSRALSGGTGELFF. The CDR3 DNA reads as TGTGCCAGCAGTCGCGCCTTGAGCGGGGGCACCGGGGAGCTGTTTTTT.

V usage is TRBV27 and J usage is TRBJ2-1; D remains ambiguous. Between the trimmed V and J ends, which lost 2 bases and 9 bases, there was a span of 8 bases. Germline CDR1 reads MNHEY; CDR2 reads SMNVEV (reference sequence). The length of the CDR3 is 12 residues. CDR3 nucleotide sequence: TGTGCCAGCAGTTTAGGCTCCACTGAGCAGTTCTTC. Translating it yields CASSLGSTEQFF.

This clonotype has just a few counts. The V and J genes are TRBV4-1 and TRBJ1-5; D may be TRBD1 (6 bases). The V and J ends lost 3 bases and 2 bases respectively, with 14 bases between them. The CDR3 loop spans 16 amino acids. The germline V gene encodes CDR1 MGHRA and CDR2 YSYEKL. CDR3 coding DNA: TGCGCCAGCAGCCACCCCTCAGGGGTTGGCAATCAGCCCCAGCATTTT. Amino acids: CASSHPSGVGNQPQHF.

The rearrangement joins TRBV27 to TRBJ1-1; the D gene is possibly TRBD1 (5 bases). The CDR3 has 16 amino acids. V lost 3 bases and J 1 base, leaving 15 bases between the germline ends. CDR1 is MNHEY, CDR2 SMNVEV, per germline (reference sequence). CDR3 in amino acids: CASSFRWGERNTEAFF. The CDR3 coding sequence is TGTGCCAGCAGTTTCCGGTGGGGGGAGCGGAACACTGAAGCTTTCTTT.

This clonotype was picked up a small number of times. The chain links TRBV6-5 to TRBJ2-2; D call uncertain. Trimming removed 7 bases from V and 6 bases from J, with 18 bases in between. Germline V CDR1 and CDR2: MNHEY, SVGAGI. The CDR3 is 15 amino acids. CDR3 sequence reads: CASIPVSGFPGELFF. CDR3 nucleotides: TGTGCCAGCATCCCAGTCTCAGGCTTCCCCGGGGAGCTGTTTTTT.

The gene calls are TRBV19 and TRBJ2-1, with D uncertain. The germline gives CDR1 LNHDA, CDR2 SQIVND (reference sequence). The CDR3 totals 13 residues. V dropped 3 bases and J dropped 2 bases, with 5 bases sitting between them. The CDR3 is CASSMEAYNEQFF. The DNA for the CDR3 is TGTGCCAGTAGTATGGAAGCCTACAATGAGCAGTTCTTC.

This chain uses TRBV6-1 with TRBJ2-5; a possible D gene is TRBD1 (6 bases). V lost 3 bases and J 7 bases, leaving 18 bases between the germline ends. Germline values: CDR1 MNHNS, CDR2 SASEGT. CDR3 length: 15 amino acids. CDR3 region: CASSDTGTRGRTQYF. As DNA, the CDR3 is TGTGCCAGCAGTGATACCGGGACACGGGGACGGACCCAGTACTTC.

This clonotype was seen repeatedly, ten times or more. The rearrangement links TRBV7-8 to TRBJ1-2, with a tentative D call TRBD1 (5 bases). V lost 5 bases to trimming and J lost 2 bases, with 15 bases between them. Germline lookup yields CDR1 SGHVS and CDR2 FQNEAQ. The CDR3 length is 15 residues. CDR3 region: CASSERRGENYGYTF. DNA of the CDR3: TGTGCCAGCAGCGAAAGGAGGGGAGAAAACTATGGCTACACCTTC.